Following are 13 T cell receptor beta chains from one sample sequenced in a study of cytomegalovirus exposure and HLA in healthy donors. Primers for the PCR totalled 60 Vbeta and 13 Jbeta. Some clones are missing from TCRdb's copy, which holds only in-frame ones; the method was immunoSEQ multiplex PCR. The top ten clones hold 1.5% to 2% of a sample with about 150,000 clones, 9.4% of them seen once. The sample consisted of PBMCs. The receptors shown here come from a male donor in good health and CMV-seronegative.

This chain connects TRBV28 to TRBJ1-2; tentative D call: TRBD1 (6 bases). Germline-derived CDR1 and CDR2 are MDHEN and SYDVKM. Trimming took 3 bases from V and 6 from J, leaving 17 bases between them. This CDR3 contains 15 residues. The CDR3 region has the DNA TGTGCCAGCAGTTTGTCGGGGGGCGCCTTCGATGGCTACACCTTC. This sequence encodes CASSLSGGAFDGYTF.

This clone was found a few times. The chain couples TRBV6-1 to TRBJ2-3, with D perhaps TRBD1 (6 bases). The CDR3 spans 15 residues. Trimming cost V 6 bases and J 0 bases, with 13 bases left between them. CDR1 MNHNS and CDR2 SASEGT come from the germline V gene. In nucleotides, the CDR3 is TGTGCCAGCAGCGTCGGACAGCCTAGCACAGATACGCAGTATTTT. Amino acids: CASSVGQPSTDTQYF.

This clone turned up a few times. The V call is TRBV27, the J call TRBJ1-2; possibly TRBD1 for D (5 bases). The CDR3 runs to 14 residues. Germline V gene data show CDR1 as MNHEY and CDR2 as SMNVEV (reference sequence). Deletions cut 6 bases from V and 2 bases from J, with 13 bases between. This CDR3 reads CASSYRSRNYGYTF. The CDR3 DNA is TGTGCCAGCAGCTACAGGTCTCGGAACTATGGCTACACCTTC.

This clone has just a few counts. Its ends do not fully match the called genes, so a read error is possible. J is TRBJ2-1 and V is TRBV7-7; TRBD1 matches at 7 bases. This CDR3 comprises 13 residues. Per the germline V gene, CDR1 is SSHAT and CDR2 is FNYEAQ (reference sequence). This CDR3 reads CASSYTQGHEQFF. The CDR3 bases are TGTGCTAGCAGCTACACACAGGGGCATGAGCAGTTCTTC.

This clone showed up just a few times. The CDR3 sequence is CASSYSGGAWQYF. CDR3 in DNA: TGCGCCAGCAGCTATAGCGGGGGGGCCTGGCAGTACTTC. The chain uses TRBV5-1 and TRBJ2-5; 11 bases align to TRBD2. This CDR3 is built from 13 residues. V trimming: 3 bases; J trimming: 11 bases; junction bases outside the gene matches: 6. CDR1 is SGHRS and CDR2 is YFSETQ in the germline V gene.

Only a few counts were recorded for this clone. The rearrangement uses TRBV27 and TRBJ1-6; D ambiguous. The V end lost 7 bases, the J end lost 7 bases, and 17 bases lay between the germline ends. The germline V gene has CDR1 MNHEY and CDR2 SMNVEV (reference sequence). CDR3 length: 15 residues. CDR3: CASTAGARPNSPLHF. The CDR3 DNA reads TGTGCCAGCACCGCGGGCGCTCGTCCAAATTCACCCCTCCACTTT.

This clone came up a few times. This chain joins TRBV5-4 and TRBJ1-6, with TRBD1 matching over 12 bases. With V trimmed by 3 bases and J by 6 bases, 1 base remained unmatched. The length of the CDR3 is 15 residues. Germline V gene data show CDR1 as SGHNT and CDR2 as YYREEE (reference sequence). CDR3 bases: TGTGCCAGCAGCTGGGGACAGGGGGCTAATTCACCCCTCCACTTT. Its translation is CASSWGQGANSPLHF.

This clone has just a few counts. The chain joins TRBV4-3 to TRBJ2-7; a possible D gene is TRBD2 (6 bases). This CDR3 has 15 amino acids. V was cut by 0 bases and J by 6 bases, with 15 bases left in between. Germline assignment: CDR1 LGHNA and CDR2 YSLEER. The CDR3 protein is CASSQEGGTAGEQYF. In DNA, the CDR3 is TGCGCCAGCAGCCAAGAGGGCGGGACGGCGGGCGAGCAGTACTTC.

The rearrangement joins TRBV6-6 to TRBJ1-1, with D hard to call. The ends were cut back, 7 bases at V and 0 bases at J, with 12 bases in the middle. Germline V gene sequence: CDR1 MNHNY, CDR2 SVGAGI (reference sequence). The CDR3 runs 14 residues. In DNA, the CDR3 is TGTGCCAGCATCCTCAGGAGGATGAACACTGAAGCTTTCTTT. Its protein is CASILRRMNTEAFF.

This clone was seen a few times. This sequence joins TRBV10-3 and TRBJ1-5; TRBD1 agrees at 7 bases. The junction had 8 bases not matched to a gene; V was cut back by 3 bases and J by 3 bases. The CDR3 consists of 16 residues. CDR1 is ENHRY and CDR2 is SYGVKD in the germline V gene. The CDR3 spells CAISEKGGQNNQPQHF. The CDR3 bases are TGTGCCATCAGTGAAAAGGGGGGACAGAACAATCAGCCCCAGCATTTT.

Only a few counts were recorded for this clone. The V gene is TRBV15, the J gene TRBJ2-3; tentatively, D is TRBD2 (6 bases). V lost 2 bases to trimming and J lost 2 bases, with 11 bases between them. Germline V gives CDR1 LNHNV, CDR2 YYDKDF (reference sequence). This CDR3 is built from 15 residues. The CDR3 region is CATSRPEGPTDTQYF. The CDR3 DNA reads TGTGCCACCAGCAGACCGGAGGGGCCCACAGATACGCAGTATTTT.

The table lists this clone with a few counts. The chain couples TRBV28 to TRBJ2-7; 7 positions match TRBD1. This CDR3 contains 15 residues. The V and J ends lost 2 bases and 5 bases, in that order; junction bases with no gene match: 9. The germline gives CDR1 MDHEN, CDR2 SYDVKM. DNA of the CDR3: TGTGCCAGCAGTTTAGGGGCAGGGGGTTCGAACGAGCAGTACTTC. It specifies CASSLGAGGSNEQYF.

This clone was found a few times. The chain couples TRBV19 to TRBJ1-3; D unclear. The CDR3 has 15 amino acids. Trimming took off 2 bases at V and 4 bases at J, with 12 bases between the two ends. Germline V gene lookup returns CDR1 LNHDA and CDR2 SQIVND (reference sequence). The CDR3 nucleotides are TGTGCCAGTAGTATAATCTCTGGCCGCGGAAACACCATATATTTT. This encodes CASSIISGRGNTIYF. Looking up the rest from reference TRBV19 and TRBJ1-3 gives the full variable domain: DGGITQSPKYLFRKEGQNVTLSCEQNLNHDAMYWYRQDPGQGLRLIYYSQIVNDFQKGDIAEGYSVSREKKESFPLTVTSAQKNPTAFYLCASSIISGRGNTIYFGEGSWLTVV.